Listed here are 3 T cell receptor beta chains from one sample, sequenced in a study of T-cell reconstitution after alpha-beta-depleted transplantation in children. The library targeted TCRbeta and was prepared with unique molecular identifiers. A single record per CDR3 protein comes from TCRdb applying MiXCR to the PCR reads. The table has under 50,000 distinct CDR3 sequences, roughly half seen once; the top ten hold under 40%. The starting material was peripheral blood, obtained before TCRalphabeta/CD19-depleted stem cell transplant. The receptors originated from a boy less than two years old with SCID, due to receive a stem cell transplant.

The V gene is TRBV12-3 or TRBV12-4, the J gene TRBJ1-1; the D is unclear. The CDR3 has 13 amino acids. Trimming cost V 3 bases and J 1 base, with 6 bases left between them. The CDR3: CASSLTGNTEAFF. DNA for the CDR3: TGTGCCAGCAGTTTGACCGGGAACACTGAAGCTTTCTTT.

The chain carries TRBV11-2 and TRBJ1-6; D unclear. V lost 3 bases and J lost 10, with 10 bases in between. CDR3 size: 13 residues. Germline V gives CDR1 SGHAT, CDR2 FQNNGV. CDR3 in amino acids: CASSFGKRSPLHF. CDR3 coding DNA: TGTGCCAGCAGCTTTGGGAAGAGGTCACCCCTCCACTTT.

This clonotype has only a few counts. The rearrangement joins TRBV4-3 to TRBJ2-5; TRBD1 matches 10 bases. The V segment lost 4 bases and the J segment 7 bases; nucleotides outside the gene matches: 3. The CDR3 consists of 13 residues. The V gene's germline CDR1 is LGHNA and CDR2 YSLEER. The CDR3 here is CASSLGQGGTQYF. The CDR3 nucleotides read TGCGCCAGCAGCCTCGGACAGGGGGGGACCCAGTACTTC.